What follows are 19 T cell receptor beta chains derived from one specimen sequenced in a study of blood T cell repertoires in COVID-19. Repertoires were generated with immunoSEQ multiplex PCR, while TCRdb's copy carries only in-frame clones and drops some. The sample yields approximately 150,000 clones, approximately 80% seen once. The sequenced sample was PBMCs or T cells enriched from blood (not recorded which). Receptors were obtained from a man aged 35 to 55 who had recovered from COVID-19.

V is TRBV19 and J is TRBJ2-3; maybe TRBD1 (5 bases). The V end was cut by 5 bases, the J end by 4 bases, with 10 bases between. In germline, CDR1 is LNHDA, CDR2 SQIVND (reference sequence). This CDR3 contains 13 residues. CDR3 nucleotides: TGTGCCAGTAGTGTCCAGGGCGCAGATACGCAGTATTTT. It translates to CASSVQGADTQYF.

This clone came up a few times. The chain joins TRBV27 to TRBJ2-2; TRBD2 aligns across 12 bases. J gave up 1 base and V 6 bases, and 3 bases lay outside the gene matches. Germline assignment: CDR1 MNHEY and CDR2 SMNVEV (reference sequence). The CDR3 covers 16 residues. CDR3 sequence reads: CASRSSGGVNTGELFF. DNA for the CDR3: TGTGCCAGCAGGTCTAGCGGGGGGGTGAACACCGGGGAGCTGTTTTTT.

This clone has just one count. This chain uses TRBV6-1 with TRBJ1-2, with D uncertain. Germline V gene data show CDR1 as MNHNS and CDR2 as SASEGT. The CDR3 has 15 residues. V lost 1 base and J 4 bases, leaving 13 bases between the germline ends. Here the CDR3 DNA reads TGTGCCAGCAGTGAAGTTGGTTCGAGCGGCTATGGCTACACCTTC. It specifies CASSEVGSSGYGYTF.

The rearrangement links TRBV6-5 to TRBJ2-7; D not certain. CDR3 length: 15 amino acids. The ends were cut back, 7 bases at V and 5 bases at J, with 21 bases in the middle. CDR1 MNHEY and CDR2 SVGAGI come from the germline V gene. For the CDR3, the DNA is TGTGCCAGCAAACAAGCCCGGCTAGTGTCCAACGAGCAGTACTTC. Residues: CASKQARLVSNEQYF.

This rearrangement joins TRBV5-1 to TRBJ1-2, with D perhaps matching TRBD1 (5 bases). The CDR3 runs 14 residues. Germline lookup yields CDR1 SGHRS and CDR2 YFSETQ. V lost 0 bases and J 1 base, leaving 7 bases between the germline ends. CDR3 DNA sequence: TGCGCCAGCAGCTTGGGACAGAATAACTATGGCTACACCTTC. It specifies CASSLGQNNYGYTF. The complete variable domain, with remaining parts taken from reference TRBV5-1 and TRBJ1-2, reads KAGVTQTPRYLIKTRGQQVTLSCSPISGHRSVSWYQQTPGQGLQFLFEYFSETQRNKGNFPGRFSGRQFSNSRSEMNVSTLELGDSALYLCASSLGQNNYGYTFGSGTRLTVV.

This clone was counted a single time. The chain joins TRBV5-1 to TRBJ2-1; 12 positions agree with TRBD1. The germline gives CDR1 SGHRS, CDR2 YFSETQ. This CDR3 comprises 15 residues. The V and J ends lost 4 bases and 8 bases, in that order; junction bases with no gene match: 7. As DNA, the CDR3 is TGCGCCAGCAGCCGGGACAGGGGGCAATCGGATGAGCAGTTCTTC. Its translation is CASSRDRGQSDEQFF.

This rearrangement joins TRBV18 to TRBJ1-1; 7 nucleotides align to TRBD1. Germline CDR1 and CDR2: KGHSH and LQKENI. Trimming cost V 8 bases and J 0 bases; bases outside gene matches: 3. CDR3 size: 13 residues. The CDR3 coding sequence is TGTGCCAGCGCGACAGGGCTGAACACTGAAGCTTTCTTT. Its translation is CASATGLNTEAFF.

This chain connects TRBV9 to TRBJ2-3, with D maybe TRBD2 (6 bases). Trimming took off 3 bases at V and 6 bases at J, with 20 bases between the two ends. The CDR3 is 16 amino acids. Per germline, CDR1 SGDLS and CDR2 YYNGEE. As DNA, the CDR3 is TGTGCCAGCAGCGGAACCGGGACTCCGTCGCGGGATACGCAGTATTTT. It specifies CASSGTGTPSRDTQYF.

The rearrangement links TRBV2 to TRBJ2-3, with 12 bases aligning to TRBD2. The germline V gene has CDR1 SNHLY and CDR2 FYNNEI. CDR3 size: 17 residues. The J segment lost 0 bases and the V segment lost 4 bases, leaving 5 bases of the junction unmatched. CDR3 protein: CASSGLAGELSTDTQYF. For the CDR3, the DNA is TGTGCCAGCAGTGGACTAGCGGGGGAATTAAGCACAGATACGCAGTATTTT.

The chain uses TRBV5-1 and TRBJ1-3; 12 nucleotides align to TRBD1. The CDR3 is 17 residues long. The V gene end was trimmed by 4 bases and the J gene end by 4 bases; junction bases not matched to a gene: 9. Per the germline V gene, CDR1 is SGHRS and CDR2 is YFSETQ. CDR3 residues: CASSPRDRGLAGNTIYF. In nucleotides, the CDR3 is TGCGCCAGCAGCCCCCGGGACAGGGGGCTGGCAGGAAACACCATATATTTT.

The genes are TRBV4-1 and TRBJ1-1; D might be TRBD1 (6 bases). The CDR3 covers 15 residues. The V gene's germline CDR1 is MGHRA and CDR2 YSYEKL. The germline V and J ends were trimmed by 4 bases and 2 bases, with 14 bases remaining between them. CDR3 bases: TGCGCCAGCAGCCCAACGAGGGGGGGAAACACTGAAGCTTTCTTT. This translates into CASSPTRGGNTEAFF.

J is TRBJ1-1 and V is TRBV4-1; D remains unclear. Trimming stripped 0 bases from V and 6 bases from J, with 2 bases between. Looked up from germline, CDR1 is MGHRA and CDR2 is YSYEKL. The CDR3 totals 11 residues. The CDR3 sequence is CASSQDAEAFF. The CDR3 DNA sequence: TGCGCCAGCAGCCAAGACGCTGAAGCTTTCTTT.

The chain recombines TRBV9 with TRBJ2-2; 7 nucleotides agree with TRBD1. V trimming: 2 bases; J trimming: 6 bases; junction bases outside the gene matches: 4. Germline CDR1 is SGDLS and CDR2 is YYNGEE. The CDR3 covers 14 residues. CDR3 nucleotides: TGTGCCAGCAGCGTTGACAGGGTGGCCGGGGAGCTGTTTTTT. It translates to CASSVDRVAGELFF. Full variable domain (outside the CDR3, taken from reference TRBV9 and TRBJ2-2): DSGVTQTPKHLITATGQRVTLRCSPRSGDLSVYWYQQSLDQGLQFLIQYYNGEERAKGNILERFSAQQFPDLHSELNLSSLELGDSALYFCASSVDRVAGELFFGEGSRLTVL.

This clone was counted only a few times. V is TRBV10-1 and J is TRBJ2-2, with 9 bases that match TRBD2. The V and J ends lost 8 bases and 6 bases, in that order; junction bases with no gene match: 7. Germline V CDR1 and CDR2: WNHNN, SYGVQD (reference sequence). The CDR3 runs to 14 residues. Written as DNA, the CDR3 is TGCGCCAGCGGGTCGGAGCGGGGGGCCGGGGAGCTGTTTTTT. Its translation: CASGSERGAGELFF.

The CDR3 spells CASSAPAGEVGYGYTF. The CDR3 DNA reads as TGTGCCAGCAGTGCCCCCGCAGGGGAAGTGGGGTATGGCTACACCTTC. The gene calls are TRBV6-1 and TRBJ1-2; D is perhaps TRBD1 (6 bases). V was trimmed by 4 bases and J by 5 bases, leaving 20 bases between them. This CDR3 contains 16 residues. Per the germline V gene, CDR1 is MNHNS and CDR2 is SASEGT.

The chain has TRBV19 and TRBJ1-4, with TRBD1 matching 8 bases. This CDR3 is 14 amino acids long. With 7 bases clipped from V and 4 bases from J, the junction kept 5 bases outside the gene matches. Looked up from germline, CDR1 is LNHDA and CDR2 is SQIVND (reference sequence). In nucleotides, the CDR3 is TGTGCCAGTATTGCCAGGGGGCTTAATGAAAAACTGTTTTTT. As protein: CASIARGLNEKLFF.

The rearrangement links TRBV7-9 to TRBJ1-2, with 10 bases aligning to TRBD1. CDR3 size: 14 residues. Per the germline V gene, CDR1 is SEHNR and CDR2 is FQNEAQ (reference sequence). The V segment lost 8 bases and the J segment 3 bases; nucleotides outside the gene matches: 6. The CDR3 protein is CASGTGTGDYGYTF. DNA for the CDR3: TGTGCCAGCGGTACCGGGACAGGGGACTATGGCTACACCTTC.

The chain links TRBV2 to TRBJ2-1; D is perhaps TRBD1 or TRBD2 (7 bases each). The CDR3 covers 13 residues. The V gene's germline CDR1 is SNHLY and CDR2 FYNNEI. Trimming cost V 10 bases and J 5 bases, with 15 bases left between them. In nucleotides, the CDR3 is TGTGCCACCAGACAGGGAGGGAACAATGAGCAGTTCTTC. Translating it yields CATRQGGNNEQFF. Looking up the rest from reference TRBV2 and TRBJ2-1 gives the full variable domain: EPEVTQTPSHQVTQMGQEVILRCVPISNHLYFYWYRQILGQKVEFLVSFYNNEISEKSEIFDDQFSVERPDGSNFTLKIRSTKLEDSAMYFCATRQGGNNEQFFGPGTRLTVL.

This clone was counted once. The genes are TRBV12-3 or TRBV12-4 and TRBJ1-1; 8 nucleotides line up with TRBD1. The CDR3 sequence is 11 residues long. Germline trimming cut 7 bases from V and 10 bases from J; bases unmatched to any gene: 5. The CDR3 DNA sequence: TGTGCCAGCAACCAACAGGGGGGAGCTTTCTTT. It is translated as CASNQQGGAFF.